This paragraph reports one TCR beta chain. Its antigen is as yet unknown. TEMRA cells were FACS-enriched and CD8+ and CD4+ T cells negatively isolated. The data originate from a study of CD8 T cells in Susac syndrome. Background on the study: More than 5 sequenced Susac syndrome patients had clinically active disease, while eight or nine were in remission.

CDR1 is LGHDT and CDR2 is YNNKEL in the germline V gene (reference sequence). V was trimmed by 1 base and J by 6 bases, leaving 15 bases between them. The CDR3 sequence is 15 residues long. Study-level points and caveats: In Susac syndrome, CD4+ T cell repertoires lacked any clonal expansion.

RNA totalling about 0.5 to 1 ug underwent reverse transcription with random hexamers. Across 54 Vbeta and 13 Jbeta, TCR beta CDR3 was amplified with immunoSEQ multiplex PCR. TCRdb reanalysed the immunoSEQ multiplex PCR reads using MiXCR and keeps one entry per CDR3 protein. The sample consists of some 77,000 distinct CDR3 sequences, roughly 93% of them appearing once. The chain has TRBV3-1 and TRBJ2-5, with D maybe TRBD1 (5 bases). The sample was CD4+ T cells from PBMCs. The origin of this receptor is a human donor with Susac syndrome. The CDR3 loop is CASSQAPGPIKTQYF. The CDR3, as DNA: TGTGCCAGCAGCCAAGCCCCAGGGCCGATCAAGACCCAGTACTTC.